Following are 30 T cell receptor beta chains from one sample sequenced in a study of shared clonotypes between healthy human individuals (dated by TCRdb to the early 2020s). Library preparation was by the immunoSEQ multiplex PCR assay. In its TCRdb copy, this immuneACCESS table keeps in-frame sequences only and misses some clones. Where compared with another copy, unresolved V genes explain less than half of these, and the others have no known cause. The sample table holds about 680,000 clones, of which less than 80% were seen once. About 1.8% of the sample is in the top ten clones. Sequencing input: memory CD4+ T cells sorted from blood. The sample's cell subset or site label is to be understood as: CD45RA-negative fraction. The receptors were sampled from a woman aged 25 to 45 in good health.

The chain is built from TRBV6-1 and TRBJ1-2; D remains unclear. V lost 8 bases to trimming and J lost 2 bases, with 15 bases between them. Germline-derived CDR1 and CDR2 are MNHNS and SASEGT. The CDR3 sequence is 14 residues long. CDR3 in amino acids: CASHVQTGNYGYTF. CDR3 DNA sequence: TGTGCCAGCCACGTCCAGACGGGGAACTATGGCTACACCTTC.

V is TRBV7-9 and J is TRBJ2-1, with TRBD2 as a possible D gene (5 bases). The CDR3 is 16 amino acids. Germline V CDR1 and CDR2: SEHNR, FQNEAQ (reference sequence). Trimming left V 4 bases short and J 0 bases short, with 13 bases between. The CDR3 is CASSSGWGNSYNEQFF. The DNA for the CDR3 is TGTGCCAGCAGCTCGGGGTGGGGTAACTCCTACAATGAGCAGTTCTTC.

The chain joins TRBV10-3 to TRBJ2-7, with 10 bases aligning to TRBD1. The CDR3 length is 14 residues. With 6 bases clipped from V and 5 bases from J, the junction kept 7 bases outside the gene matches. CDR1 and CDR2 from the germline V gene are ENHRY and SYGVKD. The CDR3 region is CAIRTGTGADEQYF. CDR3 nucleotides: TGTGCCATCAGAACCGGGACAGGGGCCGACGAGCAGTACTTC.

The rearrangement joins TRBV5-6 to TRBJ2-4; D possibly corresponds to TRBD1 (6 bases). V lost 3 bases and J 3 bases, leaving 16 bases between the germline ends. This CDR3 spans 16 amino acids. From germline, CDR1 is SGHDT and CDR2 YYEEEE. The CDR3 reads CASSWRTVTSKNIQYF. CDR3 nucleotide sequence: TGTGCCAGCAGCTGGCGGACAGTTACGAGCAAAAACATTCAGTACTTC.

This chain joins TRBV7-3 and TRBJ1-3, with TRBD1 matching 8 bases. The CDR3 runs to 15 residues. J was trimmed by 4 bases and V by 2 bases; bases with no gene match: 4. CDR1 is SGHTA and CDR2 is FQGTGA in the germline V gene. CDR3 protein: CASSLSGGTGNTIYF. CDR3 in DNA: TGTGCCAGCAGCTTATCAGGGGGCACCGGAAACACCATATATTTT. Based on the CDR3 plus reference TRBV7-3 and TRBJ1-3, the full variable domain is GAGVSQTPSNKVTEKGKYVELRCDPISGHTALYWYRQSLGQGPEFLIYFQGTGAADDSGLPNDRFFAVRPEGSVSTLKIQRTERGDSAVYLCASSLSGGTGNTIYFGEGSWLTVV.

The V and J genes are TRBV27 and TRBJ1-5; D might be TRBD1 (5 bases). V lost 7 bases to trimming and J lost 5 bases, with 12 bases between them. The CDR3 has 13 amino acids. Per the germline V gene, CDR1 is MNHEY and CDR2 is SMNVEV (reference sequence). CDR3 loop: CASTPGVDQPQHF. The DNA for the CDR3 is TGTGCCAGCACCCCGGGGGTGGATCAGCCCCAGCATTTT.

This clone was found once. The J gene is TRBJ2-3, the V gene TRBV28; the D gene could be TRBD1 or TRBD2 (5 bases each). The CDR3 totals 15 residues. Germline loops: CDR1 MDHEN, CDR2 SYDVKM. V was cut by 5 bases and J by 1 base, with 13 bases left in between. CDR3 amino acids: CASSVPGRRTDTQYF. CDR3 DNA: TGTGCCAGCAGTGTTCCGGGACGGCGCACAGATACGCAGTATTTT.

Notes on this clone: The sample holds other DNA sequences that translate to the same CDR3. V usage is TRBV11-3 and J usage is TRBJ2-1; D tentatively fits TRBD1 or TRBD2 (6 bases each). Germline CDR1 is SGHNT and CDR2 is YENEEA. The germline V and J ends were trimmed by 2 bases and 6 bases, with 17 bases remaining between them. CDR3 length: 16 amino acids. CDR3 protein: CASSLRGGAGVNEQFF. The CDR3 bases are TGTGCCAGCAGCTTACGGGGCGGGGCAGGGGTCAATGAGCAGTTCTTC. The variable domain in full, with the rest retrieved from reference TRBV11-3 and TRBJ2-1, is EAGVVQSPRYKIIEKKQPVAFWCNPISGHNTLYWYLQNLGQGPELLIRYENEEAVDDSQLPKDRFSAERLKGVDSTLKIQPAELGDSAVYLCASSLRGGAGVNEQFFGPGTRLTVL.

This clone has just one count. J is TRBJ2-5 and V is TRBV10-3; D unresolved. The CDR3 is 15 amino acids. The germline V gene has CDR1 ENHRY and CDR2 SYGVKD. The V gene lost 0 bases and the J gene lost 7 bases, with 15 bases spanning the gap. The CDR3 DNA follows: TGTGCCATCAGTGAGTCGTTAGCCGTCCTCGGGACCCAGTACTTC. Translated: CAISESLAVLGTQYF.

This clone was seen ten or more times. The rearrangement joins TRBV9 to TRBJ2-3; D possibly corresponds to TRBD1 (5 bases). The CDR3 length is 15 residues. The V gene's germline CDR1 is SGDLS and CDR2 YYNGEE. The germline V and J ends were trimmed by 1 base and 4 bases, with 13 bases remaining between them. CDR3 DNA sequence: TGTGCCAGCAGCGTACAGGGCGTTCAGGCAGATACGCAGTATTTT. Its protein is CASSVQGVQADTQYF.

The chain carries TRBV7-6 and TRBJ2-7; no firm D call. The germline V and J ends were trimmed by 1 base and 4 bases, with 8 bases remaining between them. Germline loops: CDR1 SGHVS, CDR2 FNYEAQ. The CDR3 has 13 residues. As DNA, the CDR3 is TGTGCCAGCAGCTTAGAAACTTCTTACGAGCAGTACTTC. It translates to CASSLETSYEQYF.

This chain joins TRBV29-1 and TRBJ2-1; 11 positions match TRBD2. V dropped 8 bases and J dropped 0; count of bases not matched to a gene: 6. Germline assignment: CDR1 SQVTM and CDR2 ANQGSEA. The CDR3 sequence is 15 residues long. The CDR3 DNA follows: TGCAGCTGCACCGGACTAGCGGGCTCCTACAATGAGCAGTTCTTC. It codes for CSCTGLAGSYNEQFF.

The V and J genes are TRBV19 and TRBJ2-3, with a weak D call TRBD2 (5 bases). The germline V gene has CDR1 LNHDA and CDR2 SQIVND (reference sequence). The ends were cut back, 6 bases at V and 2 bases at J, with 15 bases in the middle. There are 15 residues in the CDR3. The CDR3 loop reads CASRAGGPATDTQYF. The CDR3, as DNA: TGTGCCAGTAGAGCCGGCGGGCCCGCCACAGATACGCAGTATTTT. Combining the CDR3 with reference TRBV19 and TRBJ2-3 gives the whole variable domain DGGITQSPKYLFRKEGQNVTLSCEQNLNHDAMYWYRQDPGQGLRLIYYSQIVNDFQKGDIAEGYSVSREKKESFPLTVTSAQKNPTAFYLCASRAGGPATDTQYFGPGTRLTVL.

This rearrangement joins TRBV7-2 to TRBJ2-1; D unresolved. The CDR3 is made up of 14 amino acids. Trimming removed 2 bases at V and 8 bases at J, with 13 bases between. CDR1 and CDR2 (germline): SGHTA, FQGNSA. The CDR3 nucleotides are TGTGCCAGCAGCTTATCCATCGCTGCCCATGAGCAGTTCTTC. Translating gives CASSLSIAAHEQFF. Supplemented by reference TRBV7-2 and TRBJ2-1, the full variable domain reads GAGVSQSPSNKVTEKGKDVELRCDPISGHTALYWYRQSLGQGLEFLIYFQGNSAPDKSGLPSDRFSAERTGGSVSTLTIQRTQQEDSAVYLCASSLSIAAHEQFFGPGTRLTVL.

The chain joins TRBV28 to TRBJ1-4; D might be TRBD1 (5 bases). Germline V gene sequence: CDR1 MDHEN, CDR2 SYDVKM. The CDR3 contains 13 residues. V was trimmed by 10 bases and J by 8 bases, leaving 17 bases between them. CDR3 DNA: TGTGCCATCAAGCCGCAGGGACGAGAAAAACTGTTTTTT. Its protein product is CAIKPQGREKLFF.

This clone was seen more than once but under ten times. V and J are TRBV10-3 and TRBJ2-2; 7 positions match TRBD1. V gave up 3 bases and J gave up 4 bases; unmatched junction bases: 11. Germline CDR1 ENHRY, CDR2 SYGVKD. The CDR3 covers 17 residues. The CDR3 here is CAISDPFEGASTGELFF. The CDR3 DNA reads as TGTGCCATCAGTGACCCCTTCGAGGGGGCGAGCACCGGGGAGCTGTTTTTT.

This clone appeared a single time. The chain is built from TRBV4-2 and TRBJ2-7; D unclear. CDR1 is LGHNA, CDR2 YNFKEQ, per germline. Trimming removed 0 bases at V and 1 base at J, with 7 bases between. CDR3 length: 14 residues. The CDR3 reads CASSQDGESYEQYF. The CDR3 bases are TGTGCCAGCAGCCAAGATGGTGAGTCCTACGAGCAGTACTTC.

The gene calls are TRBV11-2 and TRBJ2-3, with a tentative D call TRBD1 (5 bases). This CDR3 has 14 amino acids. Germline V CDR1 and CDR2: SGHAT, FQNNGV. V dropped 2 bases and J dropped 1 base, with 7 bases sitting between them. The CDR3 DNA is TGTGCCAGCAGCTTATTAGGGGGCACAGATACGCAGTATTTT. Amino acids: CASSLLGGTDTQYF.

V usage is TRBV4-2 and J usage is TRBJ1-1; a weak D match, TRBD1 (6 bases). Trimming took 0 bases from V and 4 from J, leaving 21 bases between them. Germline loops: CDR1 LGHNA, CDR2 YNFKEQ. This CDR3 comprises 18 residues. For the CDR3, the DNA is TGTGCCAGCAGCCAAGATCTCCGGCGTCAGGGGAGGGCCACTGAAGCTTTCTTT. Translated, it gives CASSQDLRRQGRATEAFF.

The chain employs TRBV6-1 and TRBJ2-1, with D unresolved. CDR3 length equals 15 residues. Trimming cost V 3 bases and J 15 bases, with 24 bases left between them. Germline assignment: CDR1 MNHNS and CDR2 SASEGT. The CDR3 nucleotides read TGTGCCAGCAGTGACCAACAAATCCCTTTAGGCGGTCTGTTCTTC. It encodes CASSDQQIPLGGLFF.

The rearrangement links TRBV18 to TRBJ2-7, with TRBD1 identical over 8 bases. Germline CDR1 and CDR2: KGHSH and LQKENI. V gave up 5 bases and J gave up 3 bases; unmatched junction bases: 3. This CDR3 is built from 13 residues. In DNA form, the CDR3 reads TGTGCCAGCTCAGAGGGACAGGTCTACGAGCAGTACTTC. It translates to CASSEGQVYEQYF.

Written as DNA, the CDR3 is TGTGCCAGCAGCTCCCAGAGCGGCCGTGCGGCAGGGGAGCTGTTTTTT. As protein: CASSSQSGRAAGELFF. The chain carries TRBV7-3 and TRBJ2-2; tentatively, D is TRBD2 (5 bases). The CDR3 is 16 amino acids. CDR1 SGHTA and CDR2 FQGTGA come from the germline V gene. Trimming removed 4 bases from V and 8 bases from J, with 20 bases in between.

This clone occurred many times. This CDR3 reads CATSRLGTGAEAFF. CDR3 coding DNA: TGTGCCACCAGCAGACTTGGGACAGGGGCCGAAGCTTTCTTT. This chain joins TRBV15 and TRBJ1-1; 10 nucleotides align to TRBD1. Per germline, CDR1 LNHNV and CDR2 YYDKDF (reference sequence). The CDR3 loop spans 14 amino acids. V shed 2 bases, J shed 8 bases, and the junction held 5 bases outside the gene matches.

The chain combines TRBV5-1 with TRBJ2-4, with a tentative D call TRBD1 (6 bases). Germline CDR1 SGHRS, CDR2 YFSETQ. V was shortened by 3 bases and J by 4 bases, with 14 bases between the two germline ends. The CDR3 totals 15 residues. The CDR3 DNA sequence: TGCGCCAGCAGCTCCGGACAGACGATAAAAAACATTCAGTACTTC. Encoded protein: CASSSGQTIKNIQYF.

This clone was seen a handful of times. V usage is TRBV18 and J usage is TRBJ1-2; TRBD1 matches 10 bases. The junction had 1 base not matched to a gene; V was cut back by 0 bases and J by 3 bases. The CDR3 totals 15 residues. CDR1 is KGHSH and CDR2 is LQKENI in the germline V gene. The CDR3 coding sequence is TGTGCCAGCTCACCACCGGGACAGGGGTACTATGGCTACACCTTC. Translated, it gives CASSPPGQGYYGYTF.

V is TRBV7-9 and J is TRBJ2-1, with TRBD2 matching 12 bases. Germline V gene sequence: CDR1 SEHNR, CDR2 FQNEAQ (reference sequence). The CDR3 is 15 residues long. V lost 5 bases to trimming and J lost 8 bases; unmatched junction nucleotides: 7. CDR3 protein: CASSNQLAGGDEQFF. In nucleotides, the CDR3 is TGTGCCAGCAGCAACCAACTAGCGGGAGGCGATGAGCAGTTCTTC.

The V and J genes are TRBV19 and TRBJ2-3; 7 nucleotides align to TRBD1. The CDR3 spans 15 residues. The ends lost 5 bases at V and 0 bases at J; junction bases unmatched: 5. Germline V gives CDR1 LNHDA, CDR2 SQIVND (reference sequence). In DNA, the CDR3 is TGTGCCAGTAGTTTGGGGACAGCTAGCACAGATACGCAGTATTTT. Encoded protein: CASSLGTASTDTQYF.

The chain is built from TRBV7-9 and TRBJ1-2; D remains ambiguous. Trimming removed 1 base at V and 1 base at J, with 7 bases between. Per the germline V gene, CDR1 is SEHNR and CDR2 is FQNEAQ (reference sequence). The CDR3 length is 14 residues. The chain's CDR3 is CASSLEADNYGYTF. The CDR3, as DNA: TGTGCCAGCAGCTTAGAGGCAGATAACTATGGCTACACCTTC.

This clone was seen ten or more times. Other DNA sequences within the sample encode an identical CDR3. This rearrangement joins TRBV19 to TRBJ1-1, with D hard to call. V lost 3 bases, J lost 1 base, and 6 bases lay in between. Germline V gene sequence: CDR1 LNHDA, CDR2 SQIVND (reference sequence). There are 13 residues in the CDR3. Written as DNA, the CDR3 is TGTGCCAGTAGTATTCAGAGGAACACTGAAGCTTTCTTT. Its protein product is CASSIQRNTEAFF.

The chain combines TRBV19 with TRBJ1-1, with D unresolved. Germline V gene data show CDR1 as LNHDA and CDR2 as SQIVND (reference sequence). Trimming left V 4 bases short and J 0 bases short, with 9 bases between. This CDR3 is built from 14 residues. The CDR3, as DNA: TGTGCCAGTAGTAGAAGACAAGTGAACACTGAAGCTTTCTTT. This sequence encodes CASSRRQVNTEAFF. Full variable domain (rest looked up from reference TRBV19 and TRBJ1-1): DGGITQSPKYLFRKEGQNVTLSCEQNLNHDAMYWYRQDPGQGLRLIYYSQIVNDFQKGDIAEGYSVSREKKESFPLTVTSAQKNPTAFYLCASSRRQVNTEAFFGQGTRLTVV.